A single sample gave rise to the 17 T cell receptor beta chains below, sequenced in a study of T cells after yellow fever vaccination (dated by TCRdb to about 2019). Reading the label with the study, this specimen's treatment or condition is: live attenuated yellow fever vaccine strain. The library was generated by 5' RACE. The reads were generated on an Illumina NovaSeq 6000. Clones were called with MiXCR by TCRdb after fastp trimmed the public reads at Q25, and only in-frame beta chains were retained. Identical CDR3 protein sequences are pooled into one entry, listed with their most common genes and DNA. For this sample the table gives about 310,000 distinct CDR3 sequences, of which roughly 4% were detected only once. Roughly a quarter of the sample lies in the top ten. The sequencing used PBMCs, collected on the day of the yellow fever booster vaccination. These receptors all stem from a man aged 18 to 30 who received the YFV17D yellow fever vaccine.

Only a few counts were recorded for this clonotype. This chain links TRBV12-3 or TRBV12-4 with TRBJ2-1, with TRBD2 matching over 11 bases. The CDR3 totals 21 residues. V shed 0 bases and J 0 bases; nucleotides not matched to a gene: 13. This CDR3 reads CASSLAPFFLAGGRSYNEQFF. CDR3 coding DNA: TGTGCCAGCAGTTTAGCTCCTTTTTTCCTAGCGGGGGGTCGCTCCTACAATGAGCAGTTCTTC.

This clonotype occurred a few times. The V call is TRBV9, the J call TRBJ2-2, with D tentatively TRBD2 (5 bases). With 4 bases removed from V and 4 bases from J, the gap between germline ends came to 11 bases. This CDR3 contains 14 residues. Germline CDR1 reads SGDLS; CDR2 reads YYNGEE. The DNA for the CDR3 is TGTGCCAGCAGCCCCCTTCGGGGCACCGGGGAGCTGTTTTTT. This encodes CASSPLRGTGELFF.

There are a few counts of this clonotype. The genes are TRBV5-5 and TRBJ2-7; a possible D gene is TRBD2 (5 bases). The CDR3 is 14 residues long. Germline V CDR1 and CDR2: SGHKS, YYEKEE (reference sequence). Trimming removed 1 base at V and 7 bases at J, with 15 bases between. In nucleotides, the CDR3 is TGTGCCAGCAGCTTGCTCCATCGGGGTGGGGAGCAGTACTTC. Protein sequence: CASSLLHRGGEQYF.

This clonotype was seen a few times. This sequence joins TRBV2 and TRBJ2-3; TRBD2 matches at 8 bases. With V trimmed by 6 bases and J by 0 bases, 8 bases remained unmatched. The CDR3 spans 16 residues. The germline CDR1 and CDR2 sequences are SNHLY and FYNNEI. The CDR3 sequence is CASRRGVLSSTDTQYF. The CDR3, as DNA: TGTGCCAGCAGGCGGGGGGTTCTATCTAGCACAGATACGCAGTATTTT.

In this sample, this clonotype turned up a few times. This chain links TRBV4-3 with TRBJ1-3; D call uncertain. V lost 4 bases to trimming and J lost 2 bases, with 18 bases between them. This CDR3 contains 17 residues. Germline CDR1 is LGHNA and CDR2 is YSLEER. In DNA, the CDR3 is TGCGCCAGCAGCCGCGGCATGCCAGGAACGACTGGAAACACCATATATTTT. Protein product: CASSRGMPGTTGNTIYF.

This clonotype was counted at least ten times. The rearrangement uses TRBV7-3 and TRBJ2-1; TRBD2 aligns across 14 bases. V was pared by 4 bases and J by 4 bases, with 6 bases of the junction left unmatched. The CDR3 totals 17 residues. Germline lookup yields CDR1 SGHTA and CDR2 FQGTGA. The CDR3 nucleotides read TGTGCCAGCAGCTCAAGAGGGACTAGCGGGGGATACAATGAGCAGTTCTTC. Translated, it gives CASSSRGTSGGYNEQFF.

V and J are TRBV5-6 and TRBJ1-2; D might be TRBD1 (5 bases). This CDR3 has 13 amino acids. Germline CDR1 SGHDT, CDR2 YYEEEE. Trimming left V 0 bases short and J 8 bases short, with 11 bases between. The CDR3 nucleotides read TGTGCCAGCAGCTTGGAACAGGTCCTCGGCTACACCTTC. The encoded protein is CASSLEQVLGYTF.

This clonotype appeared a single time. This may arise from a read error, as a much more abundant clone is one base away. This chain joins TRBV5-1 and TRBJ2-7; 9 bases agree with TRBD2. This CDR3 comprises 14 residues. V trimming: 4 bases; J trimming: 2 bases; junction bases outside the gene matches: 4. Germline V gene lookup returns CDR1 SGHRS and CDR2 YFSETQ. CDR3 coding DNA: TGCGCCAGCAGCGACGCTAGCGGGGCCTACGAGCAGTACGTC. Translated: CASSDASGAYEQYV.

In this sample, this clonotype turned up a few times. CDR3 DNA: TGTGCCAGCAGCCAAGTAGTAGCGGGGGGCCCAGATACGCAGTATTTT. Translating it yields CASSQVVAGGPDTQYF. The chain recombines TRBV4-2 with TRBJ2-3; 10 positions agree with TRBD2. The CDR3 is made up of 16 amino acids. Per germline, CDR1 LGHNA and CDR2 YNFKEQ. The V segment lost 1 base and the J segment 4 bases; nucleotides outside the gene matches: 5.

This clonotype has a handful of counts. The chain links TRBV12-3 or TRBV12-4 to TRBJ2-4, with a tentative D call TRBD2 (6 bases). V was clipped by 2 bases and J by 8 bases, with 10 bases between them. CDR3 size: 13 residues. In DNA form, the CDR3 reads TGTGCCAGCAGTTTAACCTGGGAGGACATTCAGTACTTC. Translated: CASSLTWEDIQYF.

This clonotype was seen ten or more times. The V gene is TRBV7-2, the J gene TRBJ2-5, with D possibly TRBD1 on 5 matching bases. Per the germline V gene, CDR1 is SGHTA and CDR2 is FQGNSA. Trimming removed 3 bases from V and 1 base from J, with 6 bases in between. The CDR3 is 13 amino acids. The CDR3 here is CASSLQGQETQYF. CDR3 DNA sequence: TGTGCCAGCAGCTTGCAGGGCCAAGAGACCCAGTACTTC. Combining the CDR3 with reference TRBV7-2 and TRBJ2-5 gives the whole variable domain GAGVSQSPSNKVTEKGKDVELRCDPISGHTALYWYRQSLGQGLEFLIYFQGNSAPDKSGLPSDRFSAERTGGSVSTLTIQRTQQEDSAVYLCASSLQGQETQYFGPGTRLLVL.

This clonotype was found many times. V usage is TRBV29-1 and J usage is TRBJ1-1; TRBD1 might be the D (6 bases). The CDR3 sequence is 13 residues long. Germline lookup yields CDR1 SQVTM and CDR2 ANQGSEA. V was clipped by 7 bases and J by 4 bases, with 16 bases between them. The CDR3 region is CSAHPGGRTEAFF. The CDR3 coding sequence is TGCAGCGCCCATCCGGGGGGGCGCACTGAAGCTTTCTTT. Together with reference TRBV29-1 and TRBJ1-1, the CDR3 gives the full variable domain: SAVISQKPSRDICQRGTSLTIQCQVDSQVTMMFWYRQQPGQSLTLIATANQGSEATYESGFVIDKFPISRPNLTFSTLTVSNMSPEDSSIYLCSAHPGGRTEAFFGQGTRLTVV.

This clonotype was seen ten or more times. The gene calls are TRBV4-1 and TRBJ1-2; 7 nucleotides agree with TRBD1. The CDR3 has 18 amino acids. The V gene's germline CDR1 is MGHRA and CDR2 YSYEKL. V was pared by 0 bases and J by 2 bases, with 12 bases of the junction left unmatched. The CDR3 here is CASSQDGGRAGGNYGYTF. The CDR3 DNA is TGCGCCAGCAGCCAAGATGGAGGGCGGGCAGGGGGGAACTATGGCTACACCTTC.

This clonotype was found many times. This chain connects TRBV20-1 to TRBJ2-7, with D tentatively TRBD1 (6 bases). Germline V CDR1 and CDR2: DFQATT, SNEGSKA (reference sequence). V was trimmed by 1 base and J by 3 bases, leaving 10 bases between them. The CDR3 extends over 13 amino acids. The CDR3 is CSARGRGLYEQYF. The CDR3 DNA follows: TGCAGTGCTAGAGGCAGGGGCCTCTACGAGCAGTACTTC.

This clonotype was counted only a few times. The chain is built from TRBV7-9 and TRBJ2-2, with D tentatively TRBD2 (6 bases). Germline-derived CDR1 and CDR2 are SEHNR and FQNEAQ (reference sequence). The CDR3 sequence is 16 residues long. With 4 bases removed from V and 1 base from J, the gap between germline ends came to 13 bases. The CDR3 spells CASSWGGGRNTGELFF. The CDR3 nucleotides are TGTGCCAGCAGCTGGGGCGGAGGGAGGAACACCGGGGAGCTGTTTTTT.

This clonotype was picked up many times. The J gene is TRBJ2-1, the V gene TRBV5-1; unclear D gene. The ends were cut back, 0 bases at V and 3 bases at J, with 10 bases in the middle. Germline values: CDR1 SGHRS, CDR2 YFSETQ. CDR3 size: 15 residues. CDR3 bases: TGCGCCAGCAGCTTGGAACAGTCCCTCTACAATGAGCAGTTCTTC. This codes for CASSLEQSLYNEQFF.

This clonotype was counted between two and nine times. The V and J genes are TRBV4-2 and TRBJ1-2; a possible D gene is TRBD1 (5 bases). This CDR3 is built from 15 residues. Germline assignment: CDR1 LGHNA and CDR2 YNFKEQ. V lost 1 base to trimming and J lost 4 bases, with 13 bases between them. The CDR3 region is CASSQGGREAYGYTF. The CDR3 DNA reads TGTGCCAGCAGCCAAGGCGGCAGGGAAGCCTATGGCTACACCTTC.